The 31 T cell receptor beta chains in this list originate from one sample, sequenced in a study of blood T cell repertoires in COVID-19 (dated by TCRdb to the early 2020s). The library was produced with the immunoSEQ multiplex PCR assay. Here the immuneACCESS table is served through TCRdb, limited to in-frame sequences with V and J called. Missing clones are a known gap in these copies; in checked studies unresolved V genes cover under half, and the rest lacks a known reason. The sample table records 160,000 or so clones; 93% of these occur just once. The ten largest clones capture about 2% of the sample. The sequencing input was peripheral blood. These receptors were collected from a woman aged 60-70 years with COVID-19, enrolled during active disease.

This sequence joins TRBV27 and TRBJ1-1; a possible D gene is TRBD1 (6 bases). The CDR3 sequence is 19 residues long. V shed 6 bases and J shed 2 bases, with 28 bases lying between them. Germline V gene data show CDR1 as MNHEY and CDR2 as SMNVEV (reference sequence). As DNA, the CDR3 is TGTGCCAGCAGAAAAAGACCCCATGGCGCCGGGACAATAAACACTGAAGCTTTCTTT. Protein: CASRKRPHGAGTINTEAFF.

The chain has TRBV6-5 and TRBJ2-5, with D possibly TRBD2 on 5 matching bases. This CDR3 has 13 amino acids. CDR1 is MNHEY, CDR2 SVGAGI, per germline. Trimming left V 9 bases short and J 1 base short, with 12 bases between. In DNA form, the CDR3 reads TGTGCCAGTGAGGGAATTCTCCAAGAGACCCAGTACTTC. It is translated as CASEGILQETQYF.

This clone was recorded only once. The chain uses TRBV3-1 (or the pseudogene TRBV3-2) and TRBJ1-1, with D hard to call. The V gene's germline CDR1 is LGHDT and CDR2 YNNKEL (reference sequence). Deletions cut 0 bases from V and 1 base from J, with 9 bases between. The CDR3 length is 15 residues. The CDR3 spells CASSQDSGPNTEAFF. The CDR3, as DNA: TGTGCCAGCAGCCAAGATAGTGGGCCGAACACTGAAGCTTTCTTT.

The chain is built from TRBV6-4 and TRBJ1-1; D is unresolved. Trimming removed 0 bases at V and 8 bases at J, with 10 bases between. Germline CDR1 and CDR2: MRHNA and SNTAGT. The CDR3 is 13 residues long. CDR3 DNA: TGTGCCAGCAGTGACTCGGCCAGGCGCGAAGCTTTCTTT. It specifies CASSDSARREAFF.

The chain joins TRBV19 to TRBJ2-7; 8 bases align to TRBD1. Trimming cost V 8 bases and J 0 bases; bases outside gene matches: 6. The CDR3 has 14 residues. Germline V gene lookup returns CDR1 LNHDA and CDR2 SQIVND (reference sequence). The CDR3, as DNA: TGTGCCAGTTCTACAGGGGGTAGCTCCTACGAGCAGTACTTC. Translation: CASSTGGSSYEQYF.

The rearrangement links TRBV14 to TRBJ1-1; D is undetermined. Trimming stripped 1 base from V and 6 bases from J, with 9 bases between. Germline loops: CDR1 SGHDN, CDR2 FVKESK. This CDR3 comprises 13 residues. This CDR3 reads CASSQGAGSEAFF. The CDR3 DNA sequence: TGTGCCAGCAGCCAAGGGGCTGGGTCTGAAGCTTTCTTT.

The chain has TRBV5-8 and TRBJ2-1, with 15 bases matching TRBD2. CDR3 length: 17 residues. Germline V CDR1 and CDR2: SGHTS, YDEGEE. After removal of 4 bases from V and 4 bases from J, the junction contained 6 bases not matched to a gene. The CDR3 DNA follows: TGTGCCAGCAGCAGTGGGACTAGCGGGGGGCCTTACAATGAGCAGTTCTTC. Protein: CASSSGTSGGPYNEQFF.

CDR3 bases: TGTGCCAGCAGCTTAGCTCTGGGGGGGTCTGGTCAGCCCCAGCATTTT. Translated: CASSLALGGSGQPQHF. The chain joins TRBV7-2 to TRBJ1-5; the D gene is possibly TRBD1 (5 bases). V gave up 0 bases and J gave up 6 bases, with 15 bases separating them. Per germline, CDR1 SGHTA and CDR2 FQGNSA. The CDR3 runs 16 residues. The complete variable domain, with remaining parts taken from reference TRBV7-2 and TRBJ1-5, reads GAGVSQSPSNKVTEKGKDVELRCDPISGHTALYWYRQSLGQGLEFLIYFQGNSAPDKSGLPSDRFSAERTGGSVSTLTIQRTQQEDSAVYLCASSLALGGSGQPQHFGDGTRLSIL.

The chain carries TRBV5-6 and TRBJ2-5; tentative D call: TRBD2 (6 bases). CDR3 length: 16 amino acids. Between the trimmed V and J ends, which lost 4 bases and 0 bases, there was a span of 16 bases. CDR1 and CDR2 from the germline V gene are SGHDT and YYEEEE. The CDR3 DNA reads as TGTGCCAGCAGCGGGCCGGGACTCTTGTACCAAGAGACCCAGTACTTC. This sequence encodes CASSGPGLLYQETQYF.

Only one count was recorded for this clone. The chain joins TRBV7-9 to TRBJ2-7; a weak D match, TRBD2 (6 bases). V lost 9 bases, J lost 6 bases, and 18 bases lay in between. The CDR3 runs 13 residues. CDR1 and CDR2 (germline): SEHNR, FQNEAQ (reference sequence). CDR3 sequence (DNA): TGTGCCAGACAGACCCGGAGGGCCTCCGAGCAGTACTTC. Protein: CARQTRRASEQYF.

V is TRBV7-2 and J is TRBJ2-3, with 7 nucleotides matching TRBD2. The length of the CDR3 is 15 residues. CDR1 and CDR2 (germline): SGHTA, FQGNSA. V shed 3 bases, J shed 3 bases, and the junction held 6 bases outside the gene matches. CDR3 bases: TGTGCCAGCAGCTTTTTTGTGGGGGGGACAGATACGCAGTATTTT. Protein: CASSFFVGGTDTQYF.

This clone showed up just once. J is TRBJ1-1 and V is TRBV9, with D unclear. The CDR3 covers 14 residues. Germline V gives CDR1 SGDLS, CDR2 YYNGEE. The V end was cut by 0 bases, the J end by 1 base, with 7 bases between. The CDR3 loop is CASSVDLRNTEAFF. DNA for the CDR3: TGTGCCAGCAGCGTAGATCTCAGGAACACTGAAGCTTTCTTT.

This clone came up once. The rearrangement links TRBV15 to TRBJ1-3, with TRBD1 matching over 9 bases. Germline lookup yields CDR1 LNHNV and CDR2 YYDKDF (reference sequence). V trimming: 3 bases; J trimming: 3 bases; junction bases outside the gene matches: 9. The CDR3 covers 17 residues. CDR3 in amino acids: CATSSVGTGLGGNTIYF. In DNA form, the CDR3 reads TGTGCCACCAGCAGCGTAGGGACAGGGCTTGGTGGAAACACCATATATTTT.

The chain is built from TRBV5-1 and TRBJ2-5; TRBD2 matches 8 bases. J gave up 1 base and V 0 bases, and 2 bases lay outside the gene matches. There are 15 residues in the CDR3. Germline CDR1 SGHRS, CDR2 YFSETQ. The CDR3 loop reads CASSLVAGSQETQYF. For the CDR3, the DNA is TGCGCCAGCAGCTTGGTAGCGGGGTCCCAAGAGACCCAGTACTTC.

The V call is TRBV7-2, the J call TRBJ2-1; TRBD2 aligns across 9 bases. The CDR3 is made up of 17 amino acids. The V gene's germline CDR1 is SGHTA and CDR2 FQGNSA. Trimming cost V 2 bases and J 1 base; bases outside gene matches: 6. In DNA, the CDR3 is TGTGCCAGCAGCTTACTACCTAGCGGGGCATCCTACAATGAGCAGTTCTTC. Protein product: CASSLLPSGASYNEQFF.

The chain uses TRBV9 and TRBJ1-2, with 8 positions matching TRBD1. CDR3 length: 15 residues. V shed 0 bases, J shed 8 bases, and the junction held 9 bases outside the gene matches. CDR1 SGDLS and CDR2 YYNGEE come from the germline V gene. The CDR3 DNA reads TGTGCCAGCAGCGTAGATCACAGGGGGATTTCGGGCTACACCTTC. As protein: CASSVDHRGISGYTF.

J is TRBJ1-3 and V is TRBV5-1; D is uncertain. Germline V CDR1 and CDR2: SGHRS, YFSETQ. V lost 0 bases, J lost 4 bases, and 11 bases lay in between. CDR3 length: 15 residues. CDR3 nucleotides: TGCGCCAGCAGCTTGGACCCAGGTACGGGAAACACCATATATTTT. Protein: CASSLDPGTGNTIYF.

The V and J genes are TRBV10-3 and TRBJ2-3; 15 bases are a match to TRBD2. The CDR3 extends over 19 amino acids. The germline gives CDR1 ENHRY, CDR2 SYGVKD. V lost 6 bases to trimming and J lost 6 bases; unmatched junction nucleotides: 16. The CDR3: CAISRGLAGGPLSWDTQYF. The CDR3 DNA reads TGTGCCATCAGCCGGGGACTAGCGGGGGGCCCTCTATCTTGGGATACGCAGTATTTT.

The genes are TRBV30 and TRBJ1-5, with TRBD1 matching 7 bases. The germline V gene encodes CDR1 GTSNPN and CDR2 SVGIG (reference sequence). The V segment lost 4 bases and the J segment 7 bases; nucleotides outside the gene matches: 10. CDR3 length equals 14 residues. CDR3: CAWNTDRKGQPQHF. For the CDR3, the DNA is TGTGCCTGGAATACGGACAGGAAGGGACAGCCCCAGCATTTT.

This CDR3 reads CASSLESGGYTF. CDR3 in DNA: TGCGCCAGCAGCTTGGAGTCGGGGGGCTACACCTTC. The rearrangement links TRBV5-1 to TRBJ1-2, with no clear D. This CDR3 spans 12 amino acids. V was pared by 0 bases and J by 8 bases, with 8 bases between. Germline V gene sequence: CDR1 SGHRS, CDR2 YFSETQ.

This sequence joins TRBV12-3 or TRBV12-4 and TRBJ1-1; D gene uncertain. The ends were cut back, 5 bases at V and 11 bases at J, with 18 bases in the middle. This CDR3 has 13 residues. The chain's CDR3 is CASSLQREWAAFF. In DNA, the CDR3 is TGTGCCAGCAGTCTACAGCGGGAGTGGGCTGCTTTCTTT.

The CDR3 here is CASSRAADSTNYGYTF. The CDR3 coding sequence is TGCGCCAGCAGCCGAGCTGCGGACAGTACTAACTATGGCTACACCTTC. This chain uses TRBV4-3 with TRBJ1-2, with D tentatively TRBD1 (6 bases). The V gene lost 4 bases and the J gene lost 0 bases, with 15 bases spanning the gap. The CDR3 consists of 16 residues. The germline V gene encodes CDR1 LGHNA and CDR2 YSLEER.

This clone was counted once. The gene calls are TRBV6-6 and TRBJ2-5, with a tentative D call TRBD1 (6 bases). V was clipped by 2 bases and J by 4 bases, with 14 bases between them. CDR3 size: 15 residues. Germline V lookup: CDR1 MNHNY, CDR2 SVGAGI (reference sequence). CDR3 residues: CASSYDPTQGETQYF. CDR3 sequence (DNA): TGTGCCAGCAGTTACGACCCCACACAGGGAGAGACCCAGTACTTC.

The chain uses TRBV27 and TRBJ2-7; no definite D call. The germline V gene has CDR1 MNHEY and CDR2 SMNVEV (reference sequence). This CDR3 is 14 amino acids long. V was trimmed by 6 bases and J by 3 bases, leaving 15 bases between them. The CDR3: CASSSGRSIYEQYF. CDR3 bases: TGTGCCAGCAGCTCAGGTAGATCCATCTACGAGCAGTACTTC.

This chain links TRBV30 with TRBJ2-3, with TRBD1 matching 8 bases. In germline, CDR1 is GTSNPN, CDR2 SVGIG (reference sequence). The CDR3 contains 12 residues. The trim removed 5 bases at V and 6 bases at J, leaving 4 bases unmatched. This chain's CDR3 is CAWSTGVDTQYF. The CDR3 coding sequence is TGTGCCTGGTCGACAGGGGTCGATACGCAGTATTTT.

This chain connects TRBV6-5 to TRBJ1-2; D not resolved. Germline-derived CDR1 and CDR2 are MNHEY and SVGAGI. The V end lost 6 bases, the J end lost 3 bases, and 11 bases lay between the germline ends. The CDR3 is 13 residues long. CDR3 nucleotides: TGTGCCAGCAGAGCCGGGAAGGACTATGGCTACACCTTC. It codes for CASRAGKDYGYTF.

CDR3 nucleotide sequence: TGTGCCAGCAGCCGGGACTTTAATCAGCCCCAGCATTTT. Its translation is CASSRDFNQPQHF. The chain has TRBV6-2 or TRBV6-3 and TRBJ1-5; D is perhaps TRBD1 (5 bases). Germline values: CDR1 MNHEY, CDR2 SVGEGT. The ends were cut back, 6 bases at V and 4 bases at J, with 10 bases in the middle. The CDR3 runs to 13 residues.

CDR3 nucleotides: TGTGCCAGCAGCGTCCGGGACAGGGACGATGGCTACACCTTC. It encodes CASSVRDRDDGYTF. This chain uses TRBV9 with TRBJ1-2; 9 nucleotides line up with TRBD1. J gave up 6 bases and V 2 bases, and 5 bases lay outside the gene matches. In germline, CDR1 is SGDLS, CDR2 YYNGEE. The CDR3 runs 14 residues.

The gene calls are TRBV12-3 or TRBV12-4 and TRBJ1-1; TRBD1 matches at 7 bases. This CDR3 is 13 amino acids long. V shed 4 bases and J 4 bases; nucleotides not matched to a gene: 3. In DNA form, the CDR3 reads TGTGCCAGCAGTTATTCAGGGGGCACTGAAGCTTTCTTT. It translates to CASSYSGGTEAFF.

The chain combines TRBV20-1 with TRBJ1-1; D might be TRBD1 (5 bases). The CDR3 spans 11 residues. The V end was cut by 6 bases, the J end by 5 bases, with 10 bases between. The germline CDR1 and CDR2 sequences are DFQATT and SNEGSKA (reference sequence). CDR3 amino acids: CSARQGTEAFF. Written as DNA, the CDR3 is TGCAGTGCCAGGCAGGGAACTGAAGCTTTCTTT.

The CDR3, as DNA: TGTGCCAGTCTTACAGGGGGCCAAACTGAAGCTTTCTTT. It translates to CASLTGGQTEAFF. The chain joins TRBV6-6 to TRBJ1-1, with TRBD1 matching 9 bases. Germline lookup yields CDR1 MNHNY and CDR2 SVGAGI (reference sequence). J lost 5 bases, V lost 9 bases, and 7 bases had no gene match. This CDR3 is 13 amino acids long.